The 6 T cell receptor beta chains given below trace back to one sample, sequenced in a study of follicular helper T cells after annual influenza vaccination (dated by TCRdb to between 2016 and 2019). Libraries were constructed by the immunoSEQ multiplex PCR assay. Here the immuneACCESS table is served through TCRdb, limited to in-frame sequences with V and J called. Missing clones are a known gap in these copies; in checked studies unresolved V genes cover under half, and the rest lacks a known reason. The sample has about 11,000 clones on record, less than 80% of them singletons. The biggest ten clones account for about 0.95% of the sample. The sequences come from CXCR5- memory CD4+ T cells sorted from blood, collected 6 weeks after influenza vaccination. The sample's cell subset or site, from its label and the paper: CXCR5- memory CD4 T cells. These receptors all stem from an adult who received the influenza vaccine.

The gene calls are TRBV29-1 and TRBJ2-2; possibly TRBD1 for D (5 bases). In germline, CDR1 is SQVTM, CDR2 ANQGSEA. The CDR3 runs 13 residues. V was pared by 4 bases and J by 0 bases, with 6 bases between. Here the CDR3 DNA reads TGCAGCGTTGGGACACCGAACACCGGGGAGCTGTTTTTT. Protein: CSVGTPNTGELFF.

This clone was counted a few times. The chain combines TRBV5-6 with TRBJ2-7, with TRBD2 matching over 8 bases. The CDR3 spans 15 residues. The germline V gene encodes CDR1 SGHDT and CDR2 YYEEEE. V gave up 4 bases and J gave up 3 bases; unmatched junction bases: 9. The CDR3 coding sequence is TGTGCCAGCAGCAAGGTCTCCGGGACTAGCTACGAGCAGTACTTC. The encoded protein is CASSKVSGTSYEQYF.

V usage is TRBV7-9 and J usage is TRBJ1-1, with D unresolved. Trimming removed 4 bases from V and 6 bases from J, with 15 bases in between. The CDR3 has 14 amino acids. Per the germline V gene, CDR1 is SEHNR and CDR2 is FQNEAQ (reference sequence). Here the CDR3 reads CASSSMVARPEAFF. The DNA of the CDR3 is TGTGCCAGCAGCTCAATGGTTGCTCGTCCTGAAGCTTTCTTT.

This clone was detected a few times. The chain employs TRBV10-2 and TRBJ1-2; D remains ambiguous. This CDR3 spans 11 amino acids. Germline lookup yields CDR1 WSHSY and CDR2 SAAADI. Trimming removed 3 bases from V and 7 bases from J, with 6 bases in between. CDR3 amino acids: CASSDEFGYTF. The CDR3 DNA reads as TGCGCCAGCAGTGATGAGTTTGGCTACACCTTC.

The J gene is TRBJ2-2, the V gene TRBV7-2, with a weak D call TRBD2 (6 bases). The CDR3 sequence is 17 residues long. CDR1 SGHTA and CDR2 FQGNSA come from the germline V gene. V lost 0 bases to trimming and J lost 0 bases, with 11 bases between them. The CDR3 nucleotides are TGTGCCAGCAGCTTAGCCCGGCCGGGGGCGAACACCGGGGAGCTGTTTTTT. This translates into CASSLARPGANTGELFF. The whole variable domain, filled in from reference TRBV7-2 and TRBJ2-2, reads GAGVSQSPSNKVTEKGKDVELRCDPISGHTALYWYRQSLGQGLEFLIYFQGNSAPDKSGLPSDRFSAERTGGSVSTLTIQRTQQEDSAVYLCASSLARPGANTGELFFGEGSRLTVL.

The V and J genes are TRBV18 and TRBJ2-1, with D hard to call. The CDR3 has 13 amino acids. Germline CDR1 and CDR2: KGHSH and LQKENI. Trimming pared 2 bases from V and 4 bases from J, leaving 6 bases between. The CDR3 reads CASSPSLYNEQFF. The CDR3 DNA reads as TGTGCCAGCTCACCAAGTCTGTACAATGAGCAGTTCTTC.